The source of this T cell receptor beta chain is a study of T cell repertoires in cytomegalovirus infection. CDR3 size: 18 residues. Per germline, CDR1 SGHTA and CDR2 FQGNSA. Unmatched junction bases numbered 6, after V lost 0 bases and J lost 1 base. TCRdb reprocessed the reads with MiXCR, giving one entry per CDR3 protein. The sample has 150,000 to 200,000 distinct CDR3 sequences; less than 9.5% are singletons. At least ten counts were recorded for this clonotype. The gene calls are TRBV7-2 and TRBJ2-4; 10 nucleotides line up with TRBD2. Sequencing was carried out using PBMCs. This clonotype was sampled from a human donor in good health (CMV status not recorded). Some clones in this sample may be carry-over from other donors' samples. The CDR3: CASSLAASGGWAKNIQYF. The CDR3 DNA sequence: TGTGCCAGCAGCTTAGCGGCTAGCGGGGGTTGGGCCAAAAACATTCAGTACTTC.